The next 20 T cell receptor beta chains were all read from a single sample in a study of cytomegalovirus exposure and HLA in healthy donors. PCR involved 60 Vbeta and 13 Jbeta primers. Measured with immunoSEQ multiplex PCR; TCRdb has only the in-frame clones, and not every one. The sample shows more than 150,000 clones, approximately 84% of them seen only once. Sequencing used PBMCs. The receptors here all came from a woman in her forties or fifties in good health and CMV-seropositive.

This chain links TRBV5-1 with TRBJ2-5; 9 nucleotides match TRBD1. The CDR3 has 15 amino acids. V shed 4 bases and J 2 bases; nucleotides not matched to a gene: 6. CDR1 is SGHRS, CDR2 YFSETQ, per germline. The CDR3 DNA follows: TGCGCCAGCAGCGTCGGGACAGGGAAGCAAGAGACCCAGTACTTC. Amino acids: CASSVGTGKQETQYF.

The V gene is TRBV5-6, the J gene TRBJ2-1; TRBD1 agrees at 11 bases. With 3 bases clipped from V and 7 bases from J, the junction kept 0 bases outside the gene matches. This CDR3 has 13 amino acids. Germline V gene lookup returns CDR1 SGHDT and CDR2 YYEEEE. In nucleotides, the CDR3 is TGTGCCAGCAGCTGGGACAGGGGGAATGAGCAGTTCTTC. Amino acids: CASSWDRGNEQFF. Together with reference TRBV5-6 and TRBJ2-1, the CDR3 gives the full variable domain: DAGVTQSPTHLIKTRGQQVTLRCSPKSGHDTVSWYQQALGQGPQFIFQYYEEEERQRGNFPDRFSGHQFPNYSSELNVNALLLGDSALYLCASSWDRGNEQFFGPGTRLTVL.

V and J are TRBV5-1 and TRBJ2-7, with D possibly TRBD1 on 6 matching bases. Trimming stripped 0 bases from V and 2 bases from J, with 12 bases between. Germline values: CDR1 SGHRS, CDR2 YFSETQ. This CDR3 comprises 15 residues. CDR3 residues: CASSLGPGATYEQYF. CDR3 bases: TGCGCCAGCAGCTTGGGGCCAGGGGCGACCTACGAGCAGTACTTC. Full variable domain (rest looked up from reference TRBV5-1 and TRBJ2-7): KAGVTQTPRYLIKTRGQQVTLSCSPISGHRSVSWYQQTPGQGLQFLFEYFSETQRNKGNFPGRFSGRQFSNSRSEMNVSTLELGDSALYLCASSLGPGATYEQYFGPGTRLTVT.

The J gene is TRBJ2-7, the V gene TRBV2; 12 nucleotides match TRBD2. V dropped 7 bases and J dropped 5; count of bases not matched to a gene: 12. The CDR3 runs to 16 residues. Per the germline V gene, CDR1 is SNHLY and CDR2 is FYNNEI. CDR3 sequence reads: CASTNLAGGPGNEQYF. The CDR3 region has the DNA TGTGCCAGCACGAATCTAGCGGGGGGGCCGGGCAACGAGCAGTACTTC.

The CDR3 DNA sequence: TGCGCCAGCAGCGAATCTAGCGGGGGGGCCTACAATGAGCAGTTCTTC. It yields the protein CASSESSGGAYNEQFF. The J gene is TRBJ2-1, the V gene TRBV5-1; 12 nucleotides line up with TRBD2. The CDR3 runs to 16 residues. Germline CDR1 reads SGHRS; CDR2 reads YFSETQ. V shed 4 bases and J 2 bases; nucleotides not matched to a gene: 4.

The chain recombines TRBV11-2 with TRBJ2-2, with 8 bases lining up with TRBD2. V gave up 5 bases and J gave up 4 bases; unmatched junction bases: 9. Germline assignment: CDR1 SGHAT and CDR2 FQNNGV. CDR3 length equals 16 residues. DNA of the CDR3: TGTGCCAGCAGCCCGGCCGGGGGGGCTCGCACCGGGGAGCTGTTTTTT. It translates to CASSPAGGARTGELFF.

V and J are TRBV2 and TRBJ1-3, with D possibly being TRBD1 (6 bases). The V end was cut by 10 bases, the J end by 0 bases, with 13 bases between. CDR1 and CDR2 from the germline V gene are SNHLY and FYNNEI. This CDR3 has 14 residues. CDR3 in DNA: TGTGCCATATCACAGGGATACTCTGGAAACACCATATATTTT. Translating it yields CAISQGYSGNTIYF.

This chain connects TRBV6-6 to TRBJ1-2; TRBD1 is a possible D gene (5 bases). V lost 7 bases to trimming and J lost 6 bases, with 12 bases between them. This CDR3 has 12 amino acids. Germline V gives CDR1 MNHNY, CDR2 SVGAGI (reference sequence). The CDR3 loop is CASTRQGDGYTF. In nucleotides, the CDR3 is TGTGCCAGCACGCGGCAGGGCGATGGCTACACCTTC.

CDR3 in DNA: TGTGCCAGAAGCAAAGACAGAGGAGAAGCTTTCTTT. Translated: CARSKDRGEAFF. This chain links TRBV5-3 with TRBJ1-1, with a weak D call TRBD1 (5 bases). TRBV5-3 is annotated as an ORF whose role is uncertain. CDR3 length: 12 amino acids. Trimming left V 4 bases short and J 8 bases short, with 12 bases between.

This chain uses TRBV7-2 with TRBJ2-7; D possibly corresponds to TRBD2 (5 bases). CDR1 and CDR2 (germline): SGHTA, FQGNSA. V was pared by 5 bases and J by 5 bases, with 16 bases between. The CDR3 totals 14 residues. DNA of the CDR3: TGTGCCAGCAGCGAAGACATACCGGAGGACGAGCAGTACTTC. Amino acids: CASSEDIPEDEQYF.

A word on this clone: At one end, the junction sequence differs from germline, possibly due to a read error. V usage is TRBV5-1 and J usage is TRBJ1-1; weak D call: TRBD1 (6 bases). There are 14 residues in the CDR3. CDR1 and CDR2 (germline): SGHRS, YFSETQ. The CDR3 reads CASSLQGTYTEAFF. The CDR3 DNA reads TGTGCCAGCAGCTTACAGGGAACATACACTGAAGCTTTCTTT.

The rearrangement uses TRBV9 and TRBJ1-2; D gene uncertain. Germline V gene lookup returns CDR1 SGDLS and CDR2 YYNGEE. Trimming removed 0 bases from V and 5 bases from J, with 5 bases in between. There are 12 residues in the CDR3. The CDR3 loop is CASSVGGYGYTF. Here the CDR3 DNA reads TGTGCCAGCAGCGTAGGAGGGTATGGCTACACCTTC.

The chain combines TRBV28 with TRBJ2-7; perhaps TRBD1 as D (5 bases). The CDR3 is 13 residues long. V was clipped by 7 bases and J by 3 bases, with 13 bases between them. CDR1 is MDHEN, CDR2 SYDVKM, per germline. CDR3 in amino acids: CASTPDSYYEQYF. The CDR3, as DNA: TGTGCCAGCACTCCCGACAGCTACTACGAGCAGTACTTC.

The rearrangement uses TRBV20-1 and TRBJ2-7; D is undetermined. The CDR3 consists of 11 residues. CDR1 DFQATT and CDR2 SNEGSKA come from the germline V gene (reference sequence). The V end lost 0 bases, the J end lost 3 bases, and 3 bases lay between the germline ends. Written as DNA, the CDR3 is TGCAGTGCTAGAGAGAGCTACGAGCAGTACTTC. It encodes CSARESYEQYF.

V and J are TRBV2 and TRBJ1-4, with a tentative D call TRBD1 (5 bases). In germline, CDR1 is SNHLY, CDR2 FYNNEI. The CDR3 covers 14 residues. V lost 5 bases to trimming and J lost 5 bases, with 12 bases between them. The DNA for the CDR3 is TGTGCCAGCAGTTGGGGCAGGGAAAATGAAAAACTGTTTTTT. Residues: CASSWGRENEKLFF.

Of note for this clone: Mismatch with germline at one junction end may stem from a read error. The chain combines TRBV30 with TRBJ1-2; 9 bases match TRBD1. The CDR3 is made up of 13 amino acids. Germline values: CDR1 GTSNPN, CDR2 SVGIG (reference sequence). CDR3 DNA: TGTGCCTGGAGGTACACTTCCGGGACAGGGCAGGCCTTC. It translates to CAWRYTSGTGQAF.

This rearrangement joins TRBV18 to TRBJ1-5; no reliable D call. Germline V gives CDR1 KGHSH, CDR2 LQKENI. The CDR3 is made up of 15 amino acids. V dropped 6 bases and J dropped 3 bases, with 15 bases sitting between them. The CDR3 sequence is CASSEKTAYNQPQHF. The CDR3 nucleotides are TGTGCCAGCTCCGAAAAAACAGCCTACAATCAGCCCCAGCATTTT. The complete variable domain, with remaining parts taken from reference TRBV18 and TRBJ1-5, reads NAGVMQNPRHLVRRRGQEARLRCSPMKGHSHVYWYRQLPEEGLKFMVYLQKENIIDESGMPKERFSAEFPKEGPSILRIQQVVRGDSAAYFCASSEKTAYNQPQHFGDGTRLSIL.

The V and J genes are TRBV29-1 and TRBJ2-7; 7 nucleotides match TRBD2. The V gene's germline CDR1 is SQVTM and CDR2 ANQGSEA. There are 14 residues in the CDR3. After removal of 4 bases from V and 2 bases from J, the junction contained 8 bases not matched to a gene. The CDR3, as DNA: TGCAGCGTTGTTTTGGCTAGCGGACCCTACGAGCAGTACTTC. Translation: CSVVLASGPYEQYF.

The V call is TRBV5-1, the J call TRBJ2-1, with D possibly being TRBD1 (6 bases). CDR3 size: 14 residues. Germline V gene data show CDR1 as SGHRS and CDR2 as YFSETQ. The V gene lost 0 bases and the J gene lost 3 bases, with 7 bases spanning the gap. CDR3 in DNA: TGCGCCAGCAGCTTGGGGGGGCTCTACAATGAGCAGTTCTTC. Translating it yields CASSLGGLYNEQFF. Variable domain in full (rest from reference TRBV5-1 and TRBJ2-1): KAGVTQTPRYLIKTRGQQVTLSCSPISGHRSVSWYQQTPGQGLQFLFEYFSETQRNKGNFPGRFSGRQFSNSRSEMNVSTLELGDSALYLCASSLGGLYNEQFFGPGTRLTVL.

The chain employs TRBV6-1 and TRBJ2-7, with TRBD2 matching over 8 bases. V dropped 8 bases and J dropped 6; count of bases not matched to a gene: 6. The CDR3 has 12 residues. CDR1 is MNHNS and CDR2 is SASEGT in the germline V gene. CDR3 bases: TGTGCCAGCGTAGCAGCGGGGGCCGAGCAGTACTTC. Translation: CASVAAGAEQYF.